The entry below gives a single TCR beta chain sequence along with its context. This specimen comes from a study of blood T cell repertoires in COVID-19. The V gene end was trimmed by 5 bases and the J gene end by 12 bases; junction bases not matched to a gene: 13. The CDR3 is 13 residues long. Looked up from germline, CDR1 is LNHDA and CDR2 is SQIVND (reference sequence). Sequenced by immunoSEQ multiplex PCR; TCRdb stores in-frame clones only, minus some. The repertoire holds 390,000 or so clones, with about 89% as singletons. The source of this sequence is a woman between 25 and 40 years old with COVID-19, enrolled during active disease. The V gene is TRBV19, the J gene TRBJ2-7; 7 positions match TRBD1. Sequencing used peripheral blood. CDR3 nucleotide sequence: TGTGCCAGTAGTCCGGACAGGTACGGGCAGCGGTACTTC. This sequence encodes CASSPDRYGQRYF. The complete variable domain, with remaining parts taken from reference TRBV19 and TRBJ2-7, reads DGGITQSPKYLFRKEGQNVTLSCEQNLNHDAMYWYRQDPGQGLRLIYYSQIVNDFQKGDIAEGYSVSREKKESFPLTVTSAQKNPTAFYLCASSPDRYGQRYFGPGTRLTVT.